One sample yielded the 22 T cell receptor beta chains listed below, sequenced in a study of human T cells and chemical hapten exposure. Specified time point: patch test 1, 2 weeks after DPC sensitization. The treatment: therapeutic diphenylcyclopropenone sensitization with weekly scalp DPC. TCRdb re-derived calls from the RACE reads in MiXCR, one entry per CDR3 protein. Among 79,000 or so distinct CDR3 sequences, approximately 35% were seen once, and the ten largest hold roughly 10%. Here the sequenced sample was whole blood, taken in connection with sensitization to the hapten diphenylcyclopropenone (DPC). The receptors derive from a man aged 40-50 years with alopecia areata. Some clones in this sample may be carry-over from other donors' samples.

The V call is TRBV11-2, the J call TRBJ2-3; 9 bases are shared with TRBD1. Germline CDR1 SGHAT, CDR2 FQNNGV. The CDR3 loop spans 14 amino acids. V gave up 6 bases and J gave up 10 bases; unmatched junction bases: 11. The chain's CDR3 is CASRSPGQGGPQYF. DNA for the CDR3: TGTGCCAGCAGATCCCCGGGACAGGGAGGACCGCAGTATTTT.

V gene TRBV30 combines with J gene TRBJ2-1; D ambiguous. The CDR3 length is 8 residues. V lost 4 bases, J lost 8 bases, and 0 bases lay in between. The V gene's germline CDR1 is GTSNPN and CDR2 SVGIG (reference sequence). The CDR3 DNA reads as TGTGCCTGGAATGAGCAGTTCTTC. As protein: CAWNEQFF. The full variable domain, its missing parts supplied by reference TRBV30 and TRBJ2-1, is SQTIHQWPATLVQPVGSPLSLECTVEGTSNPNLYWYRQAAGRGLQLLFYSVGIGQISSEVPQNLSASRPQDRQFILSSKKLLLSDSGFYLCAWNEQFFGPGTRLTVL.

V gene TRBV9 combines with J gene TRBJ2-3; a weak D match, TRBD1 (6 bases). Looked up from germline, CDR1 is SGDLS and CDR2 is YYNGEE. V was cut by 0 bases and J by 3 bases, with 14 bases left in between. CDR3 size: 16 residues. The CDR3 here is CASSVAAGARTDTQYF. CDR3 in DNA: TGTGCCAGCAGCGTAGCCGCAGGGGCGCGGACAGATACGCAGTATTTT.

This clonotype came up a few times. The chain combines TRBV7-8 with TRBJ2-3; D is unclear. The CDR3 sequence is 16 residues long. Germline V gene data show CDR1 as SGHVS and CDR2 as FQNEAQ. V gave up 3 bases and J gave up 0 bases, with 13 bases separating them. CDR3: CASSLRSSLSTDTQYF. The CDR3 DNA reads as TGTGCCAGCAGCTTGCGGAGCAGCCTTAGCACAGATACGCAGTATTTT. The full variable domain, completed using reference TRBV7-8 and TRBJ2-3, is GAGVSQSPRYKVAKRGQDVALRCDPISGHVSLFWYQQALGQGPEFLTYFQNEAQLDKSGLPSDRFFAERPEGSVSTLKIQRTQQEDSAVYLCASSLRSSLSTDTQYFGPGTRLTVL.

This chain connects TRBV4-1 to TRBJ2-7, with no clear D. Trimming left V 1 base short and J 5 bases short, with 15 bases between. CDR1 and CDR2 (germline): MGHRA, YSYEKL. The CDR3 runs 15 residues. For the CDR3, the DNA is TGCGCCAGCAGCCAAGTACTTAAGGGAAGCAACGAGCAGTACTTC. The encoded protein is CASSQVLKGSNEQYF.

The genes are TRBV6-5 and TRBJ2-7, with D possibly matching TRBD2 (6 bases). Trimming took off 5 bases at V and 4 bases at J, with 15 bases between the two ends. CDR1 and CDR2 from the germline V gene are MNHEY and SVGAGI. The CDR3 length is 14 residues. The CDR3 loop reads CASSRPGLDYEQYF. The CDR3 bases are TGTGCCAGCAGTCGCCCGGGACTCGATTACGAGCAGTACTTC.

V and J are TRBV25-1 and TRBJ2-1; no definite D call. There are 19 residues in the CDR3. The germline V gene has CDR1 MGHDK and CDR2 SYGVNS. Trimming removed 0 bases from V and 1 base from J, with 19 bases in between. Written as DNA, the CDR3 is TGTGCCAGCAGTGAATATAGAGAACCGTCCCTGAGTTCCTACAATGAGCAGTTCTTC. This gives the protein CASSEYREPSLSSYNEQFF.

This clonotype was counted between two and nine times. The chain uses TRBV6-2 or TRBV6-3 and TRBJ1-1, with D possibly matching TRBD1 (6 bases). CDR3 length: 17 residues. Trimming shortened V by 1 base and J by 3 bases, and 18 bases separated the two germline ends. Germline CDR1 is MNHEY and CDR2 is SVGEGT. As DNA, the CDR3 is TGTGCCAGCAGTTACTTCGCATGGGGGGCGAGGCACACTGAAGCTTTCTTT. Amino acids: CASSYFAWGARHTEAFF.

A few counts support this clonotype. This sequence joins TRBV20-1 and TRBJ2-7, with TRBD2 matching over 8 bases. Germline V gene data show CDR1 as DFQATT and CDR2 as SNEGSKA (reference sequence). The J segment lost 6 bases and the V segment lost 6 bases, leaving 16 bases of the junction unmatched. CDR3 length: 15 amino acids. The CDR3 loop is CSASLRLAGVVEQYF. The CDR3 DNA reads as TGCAGTGCAAGCCTCCGGCTAGCGGGCGTTGTCGAGCAGTACTTC.

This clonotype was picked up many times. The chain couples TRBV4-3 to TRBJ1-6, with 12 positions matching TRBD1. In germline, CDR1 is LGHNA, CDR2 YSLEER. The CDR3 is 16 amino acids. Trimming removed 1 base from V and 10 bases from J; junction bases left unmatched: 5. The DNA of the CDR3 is TGCGCCAGCAGCCAAGCCGGGACAGGGGGCAGGTCACCCCTCCACTTT. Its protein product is CASSQAGTGGRSPLHF.

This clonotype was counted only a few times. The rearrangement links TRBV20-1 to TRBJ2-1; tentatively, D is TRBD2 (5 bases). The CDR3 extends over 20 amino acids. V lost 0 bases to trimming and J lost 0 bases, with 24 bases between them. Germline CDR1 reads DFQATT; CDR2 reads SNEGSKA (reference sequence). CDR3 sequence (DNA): TGCAGTGCTAGAGATCGGAAAGCGCGAGGGATTTCCAGCTCCTACAATGAGCAGTTCTTC. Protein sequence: CSARDRKARGISSSYNEQFF.

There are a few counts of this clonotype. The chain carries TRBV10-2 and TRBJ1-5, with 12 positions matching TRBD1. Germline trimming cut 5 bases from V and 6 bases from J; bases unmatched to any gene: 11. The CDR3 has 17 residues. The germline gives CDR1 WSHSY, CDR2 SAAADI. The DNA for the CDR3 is TGCGCCAGCAGTCAAAGCCGGGACAGGGGGCGAAGTCAGCCCCAGCATTTT. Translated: CASSQSRDRGRSQPQHF.

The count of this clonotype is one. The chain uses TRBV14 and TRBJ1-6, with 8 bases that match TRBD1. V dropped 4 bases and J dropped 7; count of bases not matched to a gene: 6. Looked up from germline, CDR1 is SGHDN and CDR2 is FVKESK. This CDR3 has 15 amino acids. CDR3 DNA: TGTGCCAGCAGCCTCCGGACAGGGATGAATTCACCCCTCCACTTT. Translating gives CASSLRTGMNSPLHF.

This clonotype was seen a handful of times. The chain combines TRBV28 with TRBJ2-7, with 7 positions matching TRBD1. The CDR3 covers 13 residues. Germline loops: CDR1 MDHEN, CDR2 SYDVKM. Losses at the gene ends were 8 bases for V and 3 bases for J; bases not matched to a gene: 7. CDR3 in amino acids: CASLRTGDYEQYF. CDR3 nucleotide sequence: TGTGCCAGCCTAAGGACAGGAGACTACGAGCAGTACTTC.

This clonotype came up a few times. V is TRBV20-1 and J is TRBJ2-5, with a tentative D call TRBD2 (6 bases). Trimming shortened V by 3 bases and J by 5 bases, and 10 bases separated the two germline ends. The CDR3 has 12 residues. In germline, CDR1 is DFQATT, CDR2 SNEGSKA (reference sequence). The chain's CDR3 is CSARRDPETQYF. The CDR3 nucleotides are TGCAGTGCTAGGCGGGACCCGGAGACCCAGTACTTC.

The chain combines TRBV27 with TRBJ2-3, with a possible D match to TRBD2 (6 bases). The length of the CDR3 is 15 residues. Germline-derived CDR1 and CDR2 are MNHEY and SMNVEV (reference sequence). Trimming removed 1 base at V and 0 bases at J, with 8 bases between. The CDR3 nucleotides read TGTGCCAGCAGTTTATACAGCGGGAGCACAGATACGCAGTATTTT. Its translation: CASSLYSGSTDTQYF.

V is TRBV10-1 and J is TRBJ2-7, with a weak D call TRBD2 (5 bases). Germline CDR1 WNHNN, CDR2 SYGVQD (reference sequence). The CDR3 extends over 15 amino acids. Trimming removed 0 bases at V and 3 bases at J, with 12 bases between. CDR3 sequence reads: CASSESGPGLYEQYF. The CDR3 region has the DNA TGCGCCAGCAGTGAGTCCGGGCCCGGACTCTACGAGCAGTACTTC.

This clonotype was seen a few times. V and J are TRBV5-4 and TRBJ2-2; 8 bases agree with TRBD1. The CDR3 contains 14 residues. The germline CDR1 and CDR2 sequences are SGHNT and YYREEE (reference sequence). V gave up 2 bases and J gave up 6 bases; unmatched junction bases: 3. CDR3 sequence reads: CASSFRQGPGELFF. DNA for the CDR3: TGTGCCAGCAGCTTCCGACAGGGGCCCGGGGAGCTGTTTTTT.

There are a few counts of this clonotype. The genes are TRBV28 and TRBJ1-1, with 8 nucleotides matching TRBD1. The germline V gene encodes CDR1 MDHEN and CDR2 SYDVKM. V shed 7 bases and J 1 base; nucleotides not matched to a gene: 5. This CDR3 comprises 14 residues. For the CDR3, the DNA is TGTGCCAGCACCGGACAGGGTTCGAACACTGAAGCTTTCTTT. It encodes CASTGQGSNTEAFF. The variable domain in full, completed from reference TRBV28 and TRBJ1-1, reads DVKVTQSSRYLVKRTGEKVFLECVQDMDHENMFWYRQDPGLGLRLIYFSYDVKMKEKGDIPEGYSVSREKKERFSLILESASTNQTSMYLCASTGQGSNTEAFFGQGTRLTVV.

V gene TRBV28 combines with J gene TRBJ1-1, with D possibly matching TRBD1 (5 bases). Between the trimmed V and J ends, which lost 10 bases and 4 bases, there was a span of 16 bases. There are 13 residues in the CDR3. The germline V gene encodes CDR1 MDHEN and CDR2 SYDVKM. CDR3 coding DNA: TGTGCCACCATACTGGGGAGGGGCACTGAAGCTTTCTTT. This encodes CATILGRGTEAFF.

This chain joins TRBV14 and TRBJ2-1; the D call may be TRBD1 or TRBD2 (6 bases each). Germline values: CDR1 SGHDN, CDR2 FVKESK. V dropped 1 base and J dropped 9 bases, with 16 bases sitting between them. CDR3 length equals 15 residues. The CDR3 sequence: CASSQVQGKGGEQFF. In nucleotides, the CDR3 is TGTGCCAGCAGCCAAGTCCAGGGTAAGGGGGGTGAGCAGTTCTTC.

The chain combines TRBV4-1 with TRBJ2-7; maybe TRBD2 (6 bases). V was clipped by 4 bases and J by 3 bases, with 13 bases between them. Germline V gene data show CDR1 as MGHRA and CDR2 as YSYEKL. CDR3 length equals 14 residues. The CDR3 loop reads CASSLPGLRYEQYF. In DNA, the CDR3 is TGCGCCAGCAGCCTGCCGGGACTCCGCTACGAGCAGTACTTC.